This T cell receptor (beta chain) was documented in a study of T cells expressing NK-cell markers. Study summary: Each TCR beta repertoire originated in sorted T cells that were CD3+CD56+NKG2C+, CD3+CD56+NKG2C- or CD3+CD56-NKG2C+. Most of the eight sequenced donors tested HCMV-seropositive; one tested seronegative.

Comment on this clonotype: Its antigen is currently unknown.

Whole-study results and caveats: Similarly, these clonotypes led the CD3+CD56-NKG2C+ fraction as well in four donors.

Researchers built TCR beta cDNA using 5'RACE template switching with UMIs. From the 5' RACE reads, TCRdb lists one entry per CDR3 protein and no DNA. Its clone listing holds about 150,000 distinct CDR3 sequences. Sequencing was performed on blood T cells: a sorted CD56 or NKG2C T cell subset, CD4+ or CD8+ T cells, or bulk PBMC T cells (not recorded which). The receptor was derived from a woman aged 45-60 years in good health.

The CDR3 sequence: CASSQGGGGAQEYQYF. J is TRBJ2-5 and V is TRBV3-1; TCRdb picks TRBD1, but there is no DNA to check that call. This CDR3 is built from 16 residues. Germline V gene data show CDR1 as LGHDT and CDR2 as YNNKEL (reference sequence).